Following are 6 T cell receptor beta chains from one sample sequenced in a study of identical twins (dated by TCRdb to about 2016). Libraries were constructed by 5' RACE. The instrument was an Illumina HiSeq 2000. The public reads were quality trimmed at Q25 with fastp and then assembled into clones with MiXCR by TCRdb, keeping productive beta chains. Entries are consolidated by CDR3 protein sequence, retaining the most common genes and DNA. The sample includes some 1,700,000 distinct CDR3 sequences, with around 29% observed a single time. The ten largest clones take up about 0.3% of the sample. The sequenced sample consisted of cord blood. All receptors come from a newborn girl in good health.

The genes are TRBV11-2 and TRBJ2-1; D may be TRBD2 (6 bases). The CDR3 runs 15 residues. The V and J ends lost 3 bases and 8 bases respectively, with 17 bases between them. Germline assignment: CDR1 SGHAT and CDR2 FQNNGV. CDR3 sequence (DNA): TGTGCCAGCAGCTTTACCAGCGGGTTGAGCGATGAGCAGTTCTTC. This encodes CASSFTSGLSDEQFF.

This clonotype has ten or more counts. The V call is TRBV25-1, the J call TRBJ1-4, with D maybe TRBD1 (5 bases). Trimming cost V 6 bases and J 0 bases, with 11 bases left between them. CDR3 length: 15 amino acids. Germline loops: CDR1 MGHDK, CDR2 SYGVNS. The CDR3 reads CASSAGQPTNEKLFF. The CDR3, as DNA: TGTGCCAGCAGCGCCGGACAACCAACTAATGAAAAACTGTTTTTT.

There are a few counts of this clonotype. CDR3 nucleotides: TGTGCCAGCAGTTTGACAGGAGGCCCCTCTGGAAACACCATATATTTT. Translated, it gives CASSLTGGPSGNTIYF. The J gene is TRBJ1-3, the V gene TRBV4-2, with D maybe TRBD1 (6 bases). The length of the CDR3 is 16 residues. Trimming left V 6 bases short and J 0 bases short, with 15 bases between. Germline V gene sequence: CDR1 LGHNA, CDR2 YNFKEQ.

The V and J genes are TRBV6-6 and TRBJ1-1; D gene uncertain. Trimming shortened V by 1 base and J by 5 bases, and 11 bases separated the two germline ends. This CDR3 comprises 14 residues. CDR1 and CDR2 from the germline V gene are MNHNY and SVGAGI (reference sequence). CDR3 sequence (DNA): TGTGCCAGCAGTTACTTAGGGCTAGGGACTGAAGCTTTCTTT. It encodes CASSYLGLGTEAFF.

This clonotype occurred a few times. The rearrangement uses TRBV10-3 and TRBJ2-7, with 12 bases that match TRBD2. Germline loops: CDR1 ENHRY, CDR2 SYGVKD. Losses at the gene ends were 7 bases for V and 5 bases for J; bases not matched to a gene: 6. The length of the CDR3 is 14 residues. The CDR3 sequence is CAITPTSGSHEQYF. Here the CDR3 DNA reads TGTGCCATCACTCCGACTAGCGGGAGTCACGAGCAGTACTTC.

The J gene is TRBJ2-7, the V gene TRBV25-1; 11 bases align to TRBD2. The V and J ends lost 0 bases and 4 bases, in that order; junction bases with no gene match: 5. This CDR3 region has 16 residues. Germline V gene lookup returns CDR1 MGHDK and CDR2 SYGVNS. Written as DNA, the CDR3 is TGTGCCAGCAGTGAATATCTCCTAGCGGGAGGTTACGAGCAGTACTTC. Its translation is CASSEYLLAGGYEQYF.